The T cell receptor (beta chain) described here comes from a study of blood T cell repertoires in COVID-19. Study details: Samples came from the United States, Italy and Spain, spanning acute and convalescent COVID-19. The analysed material was cDNA or gDNA that came from T cells, B-cell-depleted T cells, or PBMCs.

The CDR3 has 14 amino acids. Clones were read by immunoSEQ multiplex PCR, and TCRdb kept only the in-frame ones, dropping some. The sample comprises roughly 100,000 clones, 91% of which are singletons, and roughly 4.3% rests with the top ten. The chain joins TRBV12-2 to TRBJ2-7; the D call TRBD1 from the table was never checked on the DNA. TRBV12-2 has pseudogene status. Sequencing used peripheral blood. The TCR comes from a man younger than 35 with acute or convalescent COVID-19. In DNA, the CDR3 is TGTGCAAGTCGCTCAGAAGACAGATCCTACGAGCAGTACTTC. The encoded protein is CASRSEDRSYEQYF.